This T cell receptor beta chain was sequenced in a study of cytomegalovirus exposure and HLA in healthy donors. Findings and caveats of the study: A further, later analysis showed that HLA-associated TCR beta chains (compared with equally common others) were more clonally expanded. The authors excluded some V segments, including TRBV6-2 and TRBV6-3, as indistinguishable.

On this clone itself: What it binds is unknown.

Trimming removed 3 bases from V and 11 bases from J; junction bases left unmatched: 11. The germline V gene encodes CDR1 LGHNA and CDR2 YSLEER. The CDR3 sequence is 14 residues long. The primer mix had 60 Vbeta and 13 Jbeta primers. The authors' processing: About 12 million of some 80 million unique TCR beta chains were shared, per a later count. Some clones are missing from TCRdb's copy, which holds only in-frame ones; the method was immunoSEQ multiplex PCR. V and J calls and clone size are those listed in that table; D and trimming were worked out from the DNA. The table records about 110,000 clones, 83% of them present only once.

The sequence was obtained from a man aged 18 to 30 in good health and CMV-seronegative. This chain connects TRBV4-3 to TRBJ2-7, with 9 bases matching TRBD1. Sequencing was done on a sample of PBMCs. The CDR3 loop reads CASSQIPGQGFEYF. In DNA, the CDR3 is TGCGCCAGCAGCCAGATCCCGGGACAGGGTTTTGAGTACTTC.